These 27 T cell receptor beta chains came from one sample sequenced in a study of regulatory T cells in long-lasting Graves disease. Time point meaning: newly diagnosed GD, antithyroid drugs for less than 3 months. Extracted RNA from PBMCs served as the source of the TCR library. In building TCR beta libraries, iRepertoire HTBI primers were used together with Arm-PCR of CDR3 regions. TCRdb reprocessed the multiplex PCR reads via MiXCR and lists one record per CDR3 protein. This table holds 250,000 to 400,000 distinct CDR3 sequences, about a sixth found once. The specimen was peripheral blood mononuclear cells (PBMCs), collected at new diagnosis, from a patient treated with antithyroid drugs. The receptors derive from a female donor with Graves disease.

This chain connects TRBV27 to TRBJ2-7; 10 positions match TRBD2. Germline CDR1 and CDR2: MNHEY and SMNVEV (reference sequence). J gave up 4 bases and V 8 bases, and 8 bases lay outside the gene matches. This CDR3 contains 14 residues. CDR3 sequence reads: CASESGLAVYEQYF. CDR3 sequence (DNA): TGTGCCAGCGAATCCGGACTAGCGGTTTACGAGCAGTACTTC.

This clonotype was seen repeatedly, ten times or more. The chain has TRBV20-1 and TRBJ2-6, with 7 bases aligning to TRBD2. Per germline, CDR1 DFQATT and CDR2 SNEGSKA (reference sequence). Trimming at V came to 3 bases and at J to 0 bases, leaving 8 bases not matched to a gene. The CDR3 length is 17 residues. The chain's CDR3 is CSARQRDSDSGANVLTF. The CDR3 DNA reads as TGCAGTGCTAGGCAGCGGGATTCAGACTCTGGGGCCAACGTCCTGACTTTC.

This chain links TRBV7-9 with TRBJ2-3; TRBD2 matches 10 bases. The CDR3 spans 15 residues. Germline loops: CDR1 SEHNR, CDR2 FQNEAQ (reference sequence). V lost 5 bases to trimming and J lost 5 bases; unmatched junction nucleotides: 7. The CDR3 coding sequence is TGTGCCAGCAGCACTTACGGGACTAGCGTAGATACGCAGTATTTT. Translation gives CASSTYGTSVDTQYF.

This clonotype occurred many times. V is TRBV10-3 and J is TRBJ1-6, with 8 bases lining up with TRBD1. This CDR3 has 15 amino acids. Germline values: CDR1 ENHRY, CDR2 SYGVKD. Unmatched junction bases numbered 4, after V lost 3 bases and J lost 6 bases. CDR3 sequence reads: CAISDRDRSNSPLHF. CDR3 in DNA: TGTGCCATCAGTGATAGGGACAGGTCTAATTCACCCCTCCACTTT.

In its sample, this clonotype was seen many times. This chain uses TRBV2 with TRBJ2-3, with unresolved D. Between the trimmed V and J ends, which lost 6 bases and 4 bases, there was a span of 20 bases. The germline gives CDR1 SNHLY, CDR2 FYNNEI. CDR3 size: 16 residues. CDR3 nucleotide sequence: TGTGCCAGCAGCTGGGATGCGGTAGCTTGGGCAGATACGCAGTATTTT. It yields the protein CASSWDAVAWADTQYF.

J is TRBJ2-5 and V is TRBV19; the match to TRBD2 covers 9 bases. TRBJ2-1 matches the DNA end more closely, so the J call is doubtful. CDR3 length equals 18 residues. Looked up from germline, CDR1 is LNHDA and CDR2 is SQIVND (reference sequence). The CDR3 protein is CASSTLGGAGGPRNEQFF. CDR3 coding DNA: TGTGCCAGTAGCACACTGGGGGGGGCGGGAGGGCCGAGGAATGAGCAGTTCTTC.

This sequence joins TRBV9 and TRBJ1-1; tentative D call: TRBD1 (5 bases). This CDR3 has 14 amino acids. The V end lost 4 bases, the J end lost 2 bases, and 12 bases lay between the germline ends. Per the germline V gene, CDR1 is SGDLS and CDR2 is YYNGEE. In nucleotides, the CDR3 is TGTGCCAGCAGCACTGGGGGGATAAACACTGAAGCTTTCTTT. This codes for CASSTGGINTEAFF.

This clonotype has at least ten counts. This CDR3 is CASSEFGEPYNEQFF. In DNA, the CDR3 is TGCGCCAGCAGTGAGTTTGGTGAGCCCTACAATGAGCAGTTCTTC. The chain joins TRBV10-2 to TRBJ2-1, with unresolved D. V lost 1 base and J 2 bases, leaving 9 bases between the germline ends. The CDR3 covers 15 residues. Germline V gives CDR1 WSHSY, CDR2 SAAADI.

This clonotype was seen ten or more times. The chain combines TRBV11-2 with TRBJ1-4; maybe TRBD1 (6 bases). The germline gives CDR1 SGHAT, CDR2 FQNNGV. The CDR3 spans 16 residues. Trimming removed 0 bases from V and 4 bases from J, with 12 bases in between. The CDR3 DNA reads TGTGCCAGCAGCTTAGATCTGGTCAGGGGTAATGAAAAACTGTTTTTT. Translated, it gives CASSLDLVRGNEKLFF.

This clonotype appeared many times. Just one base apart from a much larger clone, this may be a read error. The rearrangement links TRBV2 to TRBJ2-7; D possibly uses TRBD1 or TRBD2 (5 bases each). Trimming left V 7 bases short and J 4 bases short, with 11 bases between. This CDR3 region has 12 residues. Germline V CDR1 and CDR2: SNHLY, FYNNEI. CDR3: CASMGPAYEQYF. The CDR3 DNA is TGTGCCAGCATGGGACCAGCGTACGAGCAGTACTTC.

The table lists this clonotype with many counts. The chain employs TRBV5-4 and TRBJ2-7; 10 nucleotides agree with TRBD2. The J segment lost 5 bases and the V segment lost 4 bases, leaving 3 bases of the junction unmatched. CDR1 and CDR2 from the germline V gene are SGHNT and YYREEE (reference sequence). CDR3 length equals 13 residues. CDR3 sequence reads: CASSLGLANEQYF. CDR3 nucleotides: TGTGCCAGCAGCCTGGGACTAGCGAACGAGCAGTACTTC.

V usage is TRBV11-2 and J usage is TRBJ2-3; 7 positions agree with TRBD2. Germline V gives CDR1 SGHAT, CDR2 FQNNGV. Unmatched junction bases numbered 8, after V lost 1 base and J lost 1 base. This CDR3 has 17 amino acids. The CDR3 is CASSLVGLPGGTDTQYF. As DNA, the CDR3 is TGTGCCAGCAGCTTAGTGGGACTACCTGGGGGCACAGATACGCAGTATTTT.

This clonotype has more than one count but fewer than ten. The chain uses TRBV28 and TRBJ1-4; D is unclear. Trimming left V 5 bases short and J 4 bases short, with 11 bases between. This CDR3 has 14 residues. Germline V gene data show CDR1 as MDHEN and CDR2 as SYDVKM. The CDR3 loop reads CASSAHRVNEKLFF. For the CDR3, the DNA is TGTGCCAGCAGTGCCCACCGGGTTAATGAAAAACTGTTTTTT.

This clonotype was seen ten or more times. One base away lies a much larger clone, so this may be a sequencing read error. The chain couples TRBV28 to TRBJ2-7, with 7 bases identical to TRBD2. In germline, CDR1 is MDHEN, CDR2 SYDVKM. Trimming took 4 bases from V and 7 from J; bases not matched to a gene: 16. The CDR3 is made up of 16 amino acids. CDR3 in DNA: TGTGCCAGCAGTTATGTGGGGGGTGGCGGGAGTAATGAGCAGTACTTC. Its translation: CASSYVGGGGSNEQYF.

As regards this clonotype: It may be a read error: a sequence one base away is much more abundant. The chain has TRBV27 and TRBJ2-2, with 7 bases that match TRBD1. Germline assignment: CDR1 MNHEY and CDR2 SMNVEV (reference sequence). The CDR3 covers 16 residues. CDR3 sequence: CASSSTGVGNTGELLF. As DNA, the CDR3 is TGTGCCAGCAGTTCCACAGGGGTTGGGAACACCGGGGAGCTGCTTTTT.

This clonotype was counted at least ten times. The CDR3 region is CASSGPTGANTEAFF. DNA for the CDR3: TGTGCCAGCAGCGGACCGACAGGGGCGAACACTGAAGCTTTCTTT. This chain joins TRBV9 and TRBJ1-1; 8 nucleotides agree with TRBD1. The CDR3 contains 15 residues. Losses at the gene ends were 3 bases for V and 1 base for J; bases not matched to a gene: 5. Germline V gene lookup returns CDR1 SGDLS and CDR2 YYNGEE.

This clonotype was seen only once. The CDR3 DNA follows: TGCGCCAGCAGCCCAGTTCACAGGGGGCGAGAGCAGTACTTC. Its protein is CASSPVHRGREQYF. The V and J genes are TRBV4-1 and TRBJ2-7, with 9 bases matching TRBD1. In germline, CDR1 is MGHRA, CDR2 YSYEKL. V was clipped by 4 bases and J by 7 bases; unmatched bases: 8. The CDR3 has 14 residues.

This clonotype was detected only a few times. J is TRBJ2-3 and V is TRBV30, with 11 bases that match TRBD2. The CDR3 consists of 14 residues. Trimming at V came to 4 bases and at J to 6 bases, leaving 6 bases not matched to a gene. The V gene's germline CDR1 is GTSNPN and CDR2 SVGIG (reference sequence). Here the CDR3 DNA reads TGTGCCTGGACCGCCACTAGCGGGAGTGATACGCAGTATTTT. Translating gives CAWTATSGSDTQYF. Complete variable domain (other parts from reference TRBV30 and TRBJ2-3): SQTIHQWPATLVQPVGSPLSLECTVEGTSNPNLYWYRQAAGRGLQLLFYSVGIGQISSEVPQNLSASRPQDRQFILSSKKLLLSDSGFYLCAWTATSGSDTQYFGPGTRLTVL.

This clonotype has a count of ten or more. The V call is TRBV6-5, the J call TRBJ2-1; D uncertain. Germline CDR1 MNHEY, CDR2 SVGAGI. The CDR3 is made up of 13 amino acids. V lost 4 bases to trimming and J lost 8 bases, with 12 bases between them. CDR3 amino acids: CASSSPTVHEQFF. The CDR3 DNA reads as TGTGCCAGCAGTTCGCCGACTGTTCATGAGCAGTTCTTC.

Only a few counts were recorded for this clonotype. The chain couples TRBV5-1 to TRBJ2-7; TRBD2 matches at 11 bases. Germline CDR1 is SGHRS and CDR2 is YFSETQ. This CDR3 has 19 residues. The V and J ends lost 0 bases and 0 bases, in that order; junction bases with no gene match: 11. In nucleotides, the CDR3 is TGCGCCAGCAGCTTGGATACTAGCGGGAGAGTTGGTGGCTCCTACGAGCAGTACTTC. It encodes CASSLDTSGRVGGSYEQYF.

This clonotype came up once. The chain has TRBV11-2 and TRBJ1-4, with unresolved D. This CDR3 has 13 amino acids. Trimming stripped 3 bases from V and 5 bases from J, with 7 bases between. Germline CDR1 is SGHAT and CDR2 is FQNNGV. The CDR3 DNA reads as TGTGCCAGCAGCTTGGCTTACAATGAAAAACTGTTTTTT. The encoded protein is CASSLAYNEKLFF.

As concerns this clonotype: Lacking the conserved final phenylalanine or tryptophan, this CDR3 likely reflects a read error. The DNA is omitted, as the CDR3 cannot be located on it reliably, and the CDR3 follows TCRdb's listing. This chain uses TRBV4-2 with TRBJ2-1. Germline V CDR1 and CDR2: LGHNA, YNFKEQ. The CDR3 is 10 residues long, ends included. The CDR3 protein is CASAFSEHFL.

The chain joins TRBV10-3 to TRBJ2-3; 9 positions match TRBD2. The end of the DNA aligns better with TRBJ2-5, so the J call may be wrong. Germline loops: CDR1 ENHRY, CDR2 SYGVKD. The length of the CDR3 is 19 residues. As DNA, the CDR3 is TGTGCCATCAGCCCCAACCCCTCTGCGGGAGGGTCTCATGGGGAGACCCAGTACTTC. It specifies CAISPNPSAGGSHGETQYF.

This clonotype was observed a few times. CDR3 DNA sequence: TGTGCCAGCAGTTACTCCGGGGGGCGCTGGAATACACACACAGATACGCAGTATTTT. Protein: CASSYSGGRWNTHTDTQYF. V is TRBV6-9 and J is TRBJ2-3; tentatively, D is TRBD2 (7 bases). This CDR3 has 19 amino acids. Germline CDR1 MNHGY, CDR2 SVAAGI. V was trimmed by 3 bases and J by 2 bases, leaving 24 bases between them.

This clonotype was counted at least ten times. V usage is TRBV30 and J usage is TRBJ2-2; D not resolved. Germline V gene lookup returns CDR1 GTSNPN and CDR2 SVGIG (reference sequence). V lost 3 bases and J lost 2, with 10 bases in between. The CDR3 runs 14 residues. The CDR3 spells CAWSVQANTGELFF. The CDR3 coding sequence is TGTGCCTGGAGCGTTCAGGCTAACACCGGGGAGCTGTTTTTT.

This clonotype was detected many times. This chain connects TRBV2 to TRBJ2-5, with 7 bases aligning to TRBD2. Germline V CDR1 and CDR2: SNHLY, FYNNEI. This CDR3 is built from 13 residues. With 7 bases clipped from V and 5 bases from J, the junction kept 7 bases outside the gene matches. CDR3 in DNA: TGTGCCAGCAAAGAAGCGGGACGGGAGACCCAGTACTTC. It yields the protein CASKEAGRETQYF.

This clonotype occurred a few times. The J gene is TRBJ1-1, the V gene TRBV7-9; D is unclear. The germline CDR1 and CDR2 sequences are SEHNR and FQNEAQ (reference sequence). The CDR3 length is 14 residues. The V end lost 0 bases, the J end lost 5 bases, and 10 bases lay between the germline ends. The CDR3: CASSLAVAGTEAFF. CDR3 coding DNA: TGTGCCAGCAGCTTAGCGGTGGCTGGGACTGAAGCTTTCTTT.